Below are 23 T cell receptor beta chains sequenced from a single sample in a study of cytomegalovirus exposure and HLA in healthy donors (dated by TCRdb to 2016 to 2017). To prepare the library, the immunoSEQ multiplex PCR assay was applied. For the multiplex PCR, a mixture combining 60 forward primers for TCR Vbeta segments and 13 reverse primers for TCR Jbeta segments was used. TCRdb limited this immuneACCESS table to in-frame rearrangements with V and J called. A share of clones is missing; checked studies link under half to unresolved V genes, and the rest is unexplained. Here the sample has some 110,000 clones; just under 80% occur a single time. The ten biggest clones cover 1% to 1.5% of the sample. Sequenced input: PBMCs. These receptors were taken from a man between 25 and 39 years old in good health and CMV-seronegative.

The chain uses TRBV10-2 and TRBJ2-3; the match to TRBD2 covers 13 bases. The length of the CDR3 is 16 residues. In germline, CDR1 is WSHSY, CDR2 SAAADI. V trimming: 4 bases; J trimming: 2 bases; junction bases outside the gene matches: 3. As DNA, the CDR3 is TGCGCCAGCAGTGGACTAGCGGGGGGCATCACAGATACGCAGTATTTT. Amino acids: CASSGLAGGITDTQYF.

This chain connects TRBV9 to TRBJ2-2; D is possibly TRBD2 (6 bases). The V end was cut by 4 bases, the J end by 6 bases, with 16 bases between. From germline, CDR1 is SGDLS and CDR2 YYNGEE. The CDR3 has 15 amino acids. CDR3 bases: TGTGCCAGCAGCTCCCCTCGGAGGGGTGCCGGGGAGCTGTTTTTT. The encoded protein is CASSSPRRGAGELFF.

The V and J genes are TRBV10-1 and TRBJ1-1; D gene unclear. Trimming took 4 bases from V and 0 from J, leaving 6 bases between them. This CDR3 region has 13 residues. Germline-derived CDR1 and CDR2 are WNHNN and SYGVQD (reference sequence). The CDR3 spells CASSVLLNTEAFF. DNA of the CDR3: TGCGCCAGCAGTGTTCTCCTGAACACTGAAGCTTTCTTT.

This clone occurred once. The V call is TRBV5-1, the J call TRBJ1-5, with D possibly matching TRBD1 (5 bases). Germline CDR1 and CDR2: SGHRS and YFSETQ. The CDR3 spans 15 residues. V dropped 0 bases and J dropped 3 bases, with 10 bases sitting between them. As DNA, the CDR3 is TGCGCCAGCAGCTTGGCAGGGAGGGACAATCAGCCCCAGCATTTT. It encodes CASSLAGRDNQPQHF.

With regard to this clone: The junction shows a germline mismatch at one end, possibly a read error. V is TRBV6-1 and J is TRBJ2-5; the match to TRBD2 covers 10 bases. Germline V gene data show CDR1 as MNHNS and CDR2 as SASEGT. The CDR3 spans 14 residues. CDR3 nucleotide sequence: TGTGCCAGCAGTAAAGCGGGGGGGGCGGAGACCCAGTACTTC. This encodes CASSKAGGAETQYF.

J is TRBJ2-7 and V is TRBV6-5; 8 bases align to TRBD1. Germline values: CDR1 MNHEY, CDR2 SVGAGI. J lost 3 bases, V lost 6 bases, and 10 bases had no gene match. The CDR3 loop spans 15 amino acids. CDR3 nucleotide sequence: TGTGCCAGCAGCAACGTCGCCAGGGGGCTCTACGAGCAGTACTTC. The encoded protein is CASSNVARGLYEQYF.

This rearrangement joins TRBV6-5 to TRBJ2-3; 7 bases agree with TRBD1. This CDR3 comprises 15 residues. Losses at the gene ends were 6 bases for V and 4 bases for J; bases not matched to a gene: 10. The V gene's germline CDR1 is MNHEY and CDR2 SVGAGI. CDR3 sequence reads: CASSHRGTESDTQYF. The CDR3 DNA reads TGTGCCAGCAGCCACCGTGGGACAGAATCAGATACGCAGTATTTT.

Only one count was recorded for this clone. This rearrangement joins TRBV4-3 to TRBJ2-7, with TRBD1 as a possible D gene (5 bases). Germline-derived CDR1 and CDR2 are LGHNA and YSLEER. The V and J ends lost 0 bases and 3 bases respectively, with 12 bases between them. The length of the CDR3 is 15 residues. The CDR3 sequence: CASSQDPKTVYEQYF. The DNA of the CDR3 is TGCGCCAGCAGCCAAGACCCCAAGACAGTCTACGAGCAGTACTTC.

The chain couples TRBV5-1 to TRBJ1-5, with 9 bases identical to TRBD1. This CDR3 comprises 13 residues. CDR1 and CDR2 (germline): SGHRS, YFSETQ. V shed 3 bases and J 5 bases; nucleotides not matched to a gene: 0. The CDR3 sequence is CASSWDRDQPQHF. In nucleotides, the CDR3 is TGCGCCAGCAGCTGGGACAGGGATCAGCCCCAGCATTTT.

The gene calls are TRBV6-5 and TRBJ2-7, with 9 bases matching TRBD1. The CDR3 totals 14 residues. After removal of 7 bases from V and 2 bases from J, the junction contained 6 bases not matched to a gene. Germline V gene sequence: CDR1 MNHEY, CDR2 SVGAGI. The CDR3 loop reads CASTQGQGAYEQYF. The DNA of the CDR3 is TGTGCCAGCACCCAGGGACAGGGAGCCTACGAGCAGTACTTC.

J is TRBJ2-7 and V is TRBV29-1; no firm D call. The CDR3 has 14 residues. Trimming took 4 bases from V and 4 from J, leaving 17 bases between them. Per the germline V gene, CDR1 is SQVTM and CDR2 is ANQGSEA. The CDR3 here is CSVVRSTTLYEQYF. DNA of the CDR3: TGCAGCGTTGTCCGGTCCACGACTCTTTACGAGCAGTACTTC.

The genes are TRBV7-6 and TRBJ2-5; D gene uncertain. The CDR3 has 14 amino acids. Germline V gives CDR1 SGHVS, CDR2 FNYEAQ. Trimming took off 8 bases at V and 1 base at J, with 14 bases between the two ends. CDR3 protein: CASSRWAGQETQYF. The DNA for the CDR3 is TGTGCCAGCTCCCGCTGGGCAGGCCAAGAGACCCAGTACTTC.

The chain links TRBV10-1 to TRBJ2-7; 9 bases line up with TRBD2. J lost 3 bases, V lost 6 bases, and 3 bases had no gene match. The CDR3 is made up of 13 amino acids. CDR1 and CDR2 from the germline V gene are WNHNN and SYGVQD (reference sequence). This CDR3 reads CASRDSGSYEQYF. In nucleotides, the CDR3 is TGCGCCAGCAGGGATAGCGGGAGCTACGAGCAGTACTTC.

As for this clone: Its ends do not fully match the called genes, so a read error is possible. V and J are TRBV6-6 and TRBJ2-7, with D maybe TRBD1 (6 bases). CDR1 MNHNY and CDR2 SVGAGI come from the germline V gene (reference sequence). The CDR3 spans 11 residues. The chain's CDR3 is CASSQQGPKHF. The CDR3, as DNA: TGTGCCAGCAGCCAACAGGGACCCAAACACTTC.

The genes are TRBV27 and TRBJ1-6; the D gene is possibly TRBD1 (6 bases). The CDR3 has 15 residues. V gave up 5 bases and J gave up 1 base, with 9 bases separating them. Germline V gene sequence: CDR1 MNHEY, CDR2 SMNVEV (reference sequence). CDR3 protein: CASSGDTSYNSPLHF. CDR3 nucleotide sequence: TGTGCCAGCAGTGGGGACACGTCCTATAATTCACCCCTCCACTTT.

In this sample, this clone turned up a few times. The chain is built from TRBV25-1 and TRBJ2-7; TRBD2 matches at 7 bases. Germline loops: CDR1 MGHDK, CDR2 SYGVNS. With V trimmed by 5 bases and J by 1 base, 14 bases remained unmatched. This CDR3 comprises 17 residues. The CDR3 protein is CASSKTRPLAVSYEQYF. CDR3 in DNA: TGTGCCAGCAGTAAAACCCGCCCGCTAGCGGTATCCTACGAGCAGTACTTC.

This chain connects TRBV5-1 to TRBJ2-2, with 7 bases identical to TRBD2. The CDR3 length is 16 residues. Germline CDR1 SGHRS, CDR2 YFSETQ. The trim removed 4 bases at V and 5 bases at J, leaving 11 bases unmatched. CDR3 sequence: CASSPRAGGGTGELFF. As DNA, the CDR3 is TGCGCCAGCAGCCCGCGAGCTGGGGGGGGGACCGGGGAGCTGTTTTTT.

V gene TRBV5-1 combines with J gene TRBJ2-1, with 9 bases lining up with TRBD1. Germline V CDR1 and CDR2: SGHRS, YFSETQ. V lost 0 bases to trimming and J lost 7 bases; unmatched junction nucleotides: 2. This CDR3 comprises 14 residues. As DNA, the CDR3 is TGCGCCAGCAGCTTGGCCGGGACAGGGAATGAGCAGTTCTTC. Its protein is CASSLAGTGNEQFF.

The chain is built from TRBV7-9 and TRBJ2-3; possible D gene TRBD1, 5 bases. The CDR3 totals 12 residues. V lost 6 bases to trimming and J lost 3 bases, with 7 bases between them. Germline loops: CDR1 SEHNR, CDR2 FQNEAQ (reference sequence). CDR3 bases: TGTGCCAGCAGGACAGTGACAGATACGCAGTATTTT. As protein: CASRTVTDTQYF.

The chain has TRBV7-2 and TRBJ2-1; 9 bases agree with TRBD2. The junction had 2 bases not matched to a gene; V was cut back by 2 bases and J by 6 bases. The CDR3 totals 14 residues. Germline V gives CDR1 SGHTA, CDR2 FQGNSA. CDR3 DNA sequence: TGTGCCAGCAGCTTACTAGCGGGGTCCAATGAGCAGTTCTTC. Protein: CASSLLAGSNEQFF.

Here the CDR3 reads CASSLRRVTYEQYF. CDR3 bases: TGTGCCAGCAGCTTGCGCAGGGTAACGTACGAGCAGTACTTC. The V and J genes are TRBV5-6 and TRBJ2-7, with D possibly TRBD1 on 5 matching bases. The CDR3 sequence is 14 residues long. The ends were cut back, 1 base at V and 4 bases at J, with 12 bases in the middle. Germline V gene sequence: CDR1 SGHDT, CDR2 YYEEEE.

The chain has TRBV28 and TRBJ1-5; 7 nucleotides match TRBD1. This CDR3 is 15 amino acids long. CDR1 and CDR2 (germline): MDHEN, SYDVKM. V lost 5 bases to trimming and J lost 2 bases; unmatched junction nucleotides: 6. The CDR3 coding sequence is TGTGCCAGCAGTGTAAGGACAGGAGGCAATCAGCCCCAGCATTTT. Its protein is CASSVRTGGNQPQHF.

The chain uses TRBV2 and TRBJ2-3, with D tentatively TRBD2 (6 bases). CDR1 SNHLY and CDR2 FYNNEI come from the germline V gene. V was trimmed by 3 bases and J by 4 bases, leaving 8 bases between them. The CDR3 totals 13 residues. In nucleotides, the CDR3 is TGTGCCAGCAGTGAGGGAGGTCCAGATACGCAGTATTTT. It specifies CASSEGGPDTQYF.